The 30 T cell receptor beta chains below come from one sample, sequenced in a study of T cell responses to AZD1222 COVID-19 vaccine. The assay was immunoSEQ multiplex PCR, and TCRdb's table has in-frame clones only and misses some. The sample records 150,000 to 200,000 clones, around 93% being singletons. The sequences come from peripheral blood, collected 28 days after the second AZD1222 dose. These receptors originate from an adult who received the AZD1222 COVID-19 vaccine.

In its sample, this clone was seen once. The chain uses TRBV18 and TRBJ1-1; 9 bases align to TRBD1. V shed 3 bases and J 11 bases; nucleotides not matched to a gene: 13. Germline CDR1 reads KGHSH; CDR2 reads LQKENI. This CDR3 has 15 amino acids. The CDR3 sequence is CASSPASGQGVDAFF. CDR3 coding DNA: TGTGCCAGCTCACCCGCTTCGGGACAGGGAGTGGATGCTTTCTTT.

In this sample, this clone turned up once. The chain joins TRBV10-3 to TRBJ2-1; unclear D gene. Germline CDR1 ENHRY, CDR2 SYGVKD. V dropped 10 bases and J dropped 0 bases, with 7 bases sitting between them. The CDR3 is 12 residues long. The CDR3 loop is CATRSSYNEQFF. In nucleotides, the CDR3 is TGTGCCACCAGGAGCTCCTACAATGAGCAGTTCTTC.

The chain links TRBV10-3 to TRBJ1-3, with D hard to call. Germline V gives CDR1 ENHRY, CDR2 SYGVKD. The V gene lost 3 bases and the J gene lost 4 bases, with 4 bases spanning the gap. CDR3 length: 12 amino acids. Written as DNA, the CDR3 is TGTGCCATCAGTGATCAGGGAAACACCATATATTTT. This codes for CAISDQGNTIYF.

The chain couples TRBV12-3 or TRBV12-4 to TRBJ2-1; no clear D gene. V shed 1 base and J shed 13 bases, with 8 bases lying between them. CDR3 length equals 11 residues. The chain's CDR3 is CASSLGLPQFF. The CDR3 DNA is TGTGCCAGCAGTTTAGGACTCCCCCAGTTCTTC.

This sequence joins TRBV28 and TRBJ1-2, with 7 bases identical to TRBD1. The V segment lost 11 bases and the J segment 4 bases; nucleotides outside the gene matches: 10. The CDR3 loop spans 13 amino acids. Germline V gene sequence: CDR1 MDHEN, CDR2 SYDVKM. Written as DNA, the CDR3 is TGTGCCGCTGAGCCAGGGGGATTCTATGGCTACACCTTC. It translates to CAAEPGGFYGYTF.

V and J are TRBV4-1 and TRBJ1-2, with 7 bases aligning to TRBD1. J was trimmed by 6 bases and V by 4 bases; bases with no gene match: 8. The CDR3 has 14 residues. CDR1 is MGHRA and CDR2 is YSYEKL in the germline V gene. DNA of the CDR3: TGCGCCAGCAGCCCCCGCTTAGGGGGCGATGGCTACACCTTC. It codes for CASSPRLGGDGYTF.

The chain links TRBV7-7 to TRBJ2-1, with 7 bases lining up with TRBD1. This CDR3 is built from 14 residues. The germline V gene has CDR1 SSHAT and CDR2 FNYEAQ (reference sequence). Losses at the gene ends were 4 bases for V and 11 bases for J; bases not matched to a gene: 11. For the CDR3, the DNA is TGTGCCAGCAGCTCATCCCGGGACAGTACACAGCAGTTCTTC. It translates to CASSSSRDSTQQFF. Based on the CDR3 plus reference TRBV7-7 and TRBJ2-1, the full variable domain is GAGVSQSPRYKVTKRGQDVTLRCDPISSHATLYWYQQALGQGPEFLTYFNYEAQPDKSGLPSDRFSAERPEGSISTLTIQRTEQRDSAMYRCASSSSRDSTQQFFGPGTRLTVL.

The chain couples TRBV12-3 or TRBV12-4 to TRBJ1-5, with D possibly matching TRBD1 (6 bases). The CDR3 has 13 amino acids. Trimming removed 4 bases from V and 3 bases from J, with 7 bases in between. The CDR3 loop is CASSYRANQPQHF. CDR3 sequence (DNA): TGTGCCAGCAGTTACAGGGCCAATCAGCCCCAGCATTTT.

CDR3 in DNA: TGTGCCTGGGCCGGGGGGAACAATCAGCCCCAGCATTTT. The encoded protein is CAWAGGNNQPQHF. The chain has TRBV30 and TRBJ1-5; D is perhaps TRBD1 (5 bases). CDR3 length: 13 amino acids. Germline lookup yields CDR1 GTSNPN and CDR2 SVGIG (reference sequence). Trimming removed 5 bases at V and 3 bases at J, with 11 bases between.

This clone has just one count. The chain has TRBV5-1 and TRBJ2-3; 10 nucleotides line up with TRBD2. V gave up 2 bases and J gave up 1 base; unmatched junction bases: 4. Germline V gene data show CDR1 as SGHRS and CDR2 as YFSETQ. There are 16 residues in the CDR3. The CDR3 nucleotides are TGCGCCAGCAGCTTCTATCTAGCGGGGGGCACAGATACGCAGTATTTT. It codes for CASSFYLAGGTDTQYF.

The CDR3 spells CASSLVLGATEAFF. CDR3 DNA: TGTGCCAGCAGCCTCGTCTTGGGTGCCACTGAAGCTTTCTTT. The chain couples TRBV3-1 (or the pseudogene TRBV3-2) to TRBJ1-1; no firm D call. The CDR3 contains 14 residues. Looked up from germline, CDR1 is LGHDT and CDR2 is YNNKEL (reference sequence). The V gene lost 4 bases and the J gene lost 4 bases, with 13 bases spanning the gap.

The rearrangement joins TRBV7-3 to TRBJ2-3, with TRBD2 identical over 14 bases. Germline lookup yields CDR1 SGHTA and CDR2 FQGTGA. The CDR3 has 17 amino acids. J was trimmed by 2 bases and V by 5 bases; bases with no gene match: 6. In DNA form, the CDR3 reads TGTGCCAGCAGCCGACTAGCGGGGGGGATAGTCACAGATACGCAGTATTTT. Its translation: CASSRLAGGIVTDTQYF.

The CDR3 sequence: CASSQSFRVETSAETQYF. For the CDR3, the DNA is TGTGCCAGCAGCCAATCTTTTAGGGTTGAGACTAGCGCTGAGACCCAGTACTTC. This chain links TRBV3-1 (or the pseudogene TRBV3-2) with TRBJ2-5; 8 bases align to TRBD2. This CDR3 spans 18 amino acids. With 2 bases clipped from V and 5 bases from J, the junction kept 16 bases outside the gene matches. Germline V gene sequence: CDR1 LGHDT, CDR2 YNNKEL (reference sequence).

This clone was counted a single time. This CDR3 is CASSFFGANVLTF. Written as DNA, the CDR3 is TGTGCCAGCAGCTTCTTTGGGGCCAACGTCCTGACTTTC. This chain joins TRBV7-3 and TRBJ2-6, with D unclear. V was shortened by 3 bases and J by 3 bases, with 3 bases between the two germline ends. The CDR3 runs 13 residues. Per the germline V gene, CDR1 is SGHTA and CDR2 is FQGTGA. Supplemented by reference TRBV7-3 and TRBJ2-6, the full variable domain reads GAGVSQTPSNKVTEKGKYVELRCDPISGHTALYWYRQSLGQGPEFLIYFQGTGAADDSGLPNDRFFAVRPEGSVSTLKIQRTERGDSAVYLCASSFFGANVLTFGAGSRLTVL.

Only one count was recorded for this clone. The gene calls are TRBV5-1 and TRBJ2-2; TRBD1 aligns across 7 bases. Germline-derived CDR1 and CDR2 are SGHRS and YFSETQ. The CDR3 consists of 18 residues. The junction had 8 bases not matched to a gene; V was cut back by 0 bases and J by 0 bases. CDR3 loop: CASSLVGDSLSNTGELFF. The CDR3, as DNA: TGCGCCAGCAGCTTGGTGGGGGACAGTTTATCGAACACCGGGGAGCTGTTTTTT.

The chain couples TRBV30 to TRBJ1-1; TRBD1 aligns across 7 bases. In germline, CDR1 is GTSNPN, CDR2 SVGIG (reference sequence). V lost 4 bases to trimming and J lost 1 base; unmatched junction nucleotides: 3. The CDR3 has 13 amino acids. Written as DNA, the CDR3 is TGTGCCTGGAACGGACAGGAGAACACTGAAGCTTTCTTT. Protein product: CAWNGQENTEAFF.

The V call is TRBV29-1, the J call TRBJ2-5; D may be TRBD1 (5 bases). Germline CDR1 and CDR2: SQVTM and ANQGSEA. Between the trimmed V and J ends, which lost 4 bases and 4 bases, there was a span of 19 bases. CDR3 length equals 15 residues. The CDR3 region is CSVVQLGRVGETQYF. CDR3 DNA sequence: TGCAGCGTTGTTCAGCTGGGCAGGGTGGGAGAGACCCAGTACTTC.

V and J are TRBV7-6 and TRBJ2-7, with 8 bases matching TRBD1. This CDR3 is built from 15 residues. V gave up 0 bases and J gave up 3 bases; unmatched junction bases: 4. Germline V gives CDR1 SGHVS, CDR2 FNYEAQ. CDR3 bases: TGTGCCAGCAGCTTAGCGCAGGGGGCGGGCTACGAGCAGTACTTC. It translates to CASSLAQGAGYEQYF. The variable domain in full, completed from reference TRBV7-6 and TRBJ2-7, reads GAGVSQSPRYKVTKRGQDVALRCDPISGHVSLYWYRQALGQGPEFLTYFNYEAQQDKSGLPNDRFSAERPEGSISTLTIQRTEQRDSAMYRCASSLAQGAGYEQYFGPGTRLTVT.

With respect to this clone: Other DNA sequences of this sample code for an identical CDR3. This chain connects TRBV27 to TRBJ1-1; no reliable D call. CDR1 is MNHEY and CDR2 is SMNVEV in the germline V gene (reference sequence). The CDR3 is made up of 13 amino acids. Trimming pared 2 bases from V and 1 base from J, leaving 5 bases between. CDR3 in DNA: TGTGCCAGCAGTTTAGGTAGGAACACTGAAGCTTTCTTT. It yields the protein CASSLGRNTEAFF.

This chain links TRBV6-1 with TRBJ1-5; D unresolved. CDR3 length: 16 amino acids. The germline V gene has CDR1 MNHNS and CDR2 SASEGT. Trimming stripped 2 bases from V and 0 bases from J, with 11 bases between. In DNA form, the CDR3 reads TGTGCCAGCAGTGAAATGGTTAACCTTAGCAATCAGCCCCAGCATTTT. This sequence encodes CASSEMVNLSNQPQHF.

V is TRBV3-1 (or the pseudogene TRBV3-2) and J is TRBJ1-5; no firm D call. With 1 base removed from V and 0 bases from J, the gap between germline ends came to 16 bases. This CDR3 has 18 residues. The germline V gene has CDR1 LGHDT and CDR2 YNNKEL (reference sequence). The CDR3 here is CASSQAGEDRYSNQPQHF. The CDR3 region has the DNA TGTGCCAGCAGCCAAGCCGGGGAGGATCGTTATAGCAATCAGCCCCAGCATTTT.

The chain employs TRBV7-8 and TRBJ1-6; the D is unclear. CDR3 size: 16 residues. The germline CDR1 and CDR2 sequences are SGHVS and FQNEAQ. The ends were cut back, 1 base at V and 8 bases at J, with 15 bases in the middle. This CDR3 is CASSLGAAGLYSPLHF. The CDR3 region has the DNA TGTGCCAGCAGCTTAGGGGCAGCCGGCCTCTATTCACCCCTCCACTTT.

The rearrangement joins TRBV6-5 to TRBJ1-2; 8 bases map to TRBD1. After removal of 6 bases from V and 8 bases from J, the junction contained 5 bases not matched to a gene. The CDR3 is 12 amino acids. In germline, CDR1 is MNHEY, CDR2 SVGAGI. The CDR3 sequence is CASRDRVGGYTF. DNA of the CDR3: TGTGCCAGCAGGGACAGGGTAGGCGGCTACACCTTC.

The V and J genes are TRBV6-2 or TRBV6-3 and TRBJ1-2; no definite D call. Germline lookup yields CDR1 MNHEY and CDR2 SVGEGT. This CDR3 has 11 residues. V was pared by 5 bases and J by 5 bases, with 6 bases between. The CDR3 region has the DNA TGTGCCAGCAGTGGTGGATATGGCTACACCTTC. It yields the protein CASSGGYGYTF.

This clone came up a few times. The chain is built from TRBV9 and TRBJ2-7; weak D call: TRBD2 (6 bases). The V end lost 3 bases, the J end lost 0 bases, and 16 bases lay between the germline ends. The CDR3 spans 16 residues. The V gene's germline CDR1 is SGDLS and CDR2 YYNGEE. In nucleotides, the CDR3 is TGTGCCAGCAGCGCAGGTGTCGGGGGTAGCTCCTACGAGCAGTACTTC. As protein: CASSAGVGGSSYEQYF.

The genes are TRBV4-2 and TRBJ1-2; D is undetermined. The CDR3 has 12 amino acids. V lost 0 bases and J lost 8, with 7 bases in between. CDR1 is LGHNA, CDR2 YNFKEQ, per germline. The CDR3 sequence is CASSQDLGGYTF. CDR3 nucleotide sequence: TGTGCCAGCAGCCAAGACTTAGGGGGCTACACCTTC.

The chain couples TRBV3-1 (or the pseudogene TRBV3-2) to TRBJ1-3, with unresolved D. Germline values: CDR1 LGHDT, CDR2 YNNKEL (reference sequence). This CDR3 is built from 16 residues. V was shortened by 2 bases and J by 0 bases, with 11 bases between the two germline ends. This CDR3 reads CASSQKGPPSGNTIYF. CDR3 nucleotide sequence: TGTGCCAGCAGCCAAAAAGGACCTCCCTCTGGAAACACCATATATTTT.

The chain combines TRBV27 with TRBJ1-2; D call uncertain. This CDR3 is built from 13 residues. Trimming cost V 3 bases and J 1 base, with 6 bases left between them. Germline V gene lookup returns CDR1 MNHEY and CDR2 SMNVEV (reference sequence). The CDR3 region has the DNA TGTGCCAGCAGTTTTTCGATTAACTATGGCTACACCTTC. It codes for CASSFSINYGYTF.

V usage is TRBV10-1 and J usage is TRBJ2-5; no reliable D call. The V gene's germline CDR1 is WNHNN and CDR2 SYGVQD (reference sequence). V was clipped by 3 bases and J by 6 bases, with 8 bases between them. The CDR3 extends over 12 amino acids. Here the CDR3 DNA reads TGCGCCAGCAGTGAAAACAGCAAGACCCAGTACTTC. Translated, it gives CASSENSKTQYF.

The J gene is TRBJ2-1, the V gene TRBV5-1, with D possibly matching TRBD1 (5 bases). The CDR3 consists of 12 residues. CDR1 is SGHRS and CDR2 is YFSETQ in the germline V gene. V gave up 3 bases and J gave up 10 bases, with 11 bases separating them. The CDR3 region has the DNA TGCGCCAGCAGCTATGGAAGGGGAGAGCAGTTCTTC. Translating gives CASSYGRGEQFF. Full variable domain (rest looked up from reference TRBV5-1 and TRBJ2-1): KAGVTQTPRYLIKTRGQQVTLSCSPISGHRSVSWYQQTPGQGLQFLFEYFSETQRNKGNFPGRFSGRQFSNSRSEMNVSTLELGDSALYLCASSYGRGEQFFGPGTRLTVL.